The 5 T cell receptor beta chains below all came from one sample that was sequenced in a study of molecular identifiers for immune sequencing clone quantification (dated by TCRdb to the late 2010s). Libraries came from PCR. TCRdb names NextSeq 500 as the instrument used. TCRdb reran the public reads through fastp at Q25 and MiXCR, keeping productive beta chains. Records with the same CDR3 protein are collapsed into one entry carrying the most frequent genes and DNA. The sample table shows about 500,000 distinct CDR3 sequences, and 25% are seen once. The ten biggest clones cover 0.76% of the sample. Material: naive CD8+ T cells from blood, with Jurkat cell RNA spiked in. What the cell subset or site label conveys for this sample: FACS-sorted CD8+CD4-CCR7+CD45RA+ naive T cells. These receptors came from a human donor in good health. Some libraries in this study had Jurkat cell RNA spiked in.

This clonotype was counted ten times or more. The V and J genes are TRBV7-2 and TRBJ2-7, with a possible D match to TRBD2 (6 bases). V lost 5 bases, J lost 3 bases, and 20 bases lay in between. Germline V lookup: CDR1 SGHTA, CDR2 FQGNSA. This CDR3 comprises 16 residues. DNA of the CDR3: TGTGCCAGCAGCCGTTGGAGGGACCTCATATTCTACGAGCAGTACTTC. Protein product: CASSRWRDLIFYEQYF.

As regards this clonotype: A much larger clone differs from this one at a single base, so this may be a read error. V and J are TRBV7-8 and TRBJ2-3, with D hard to call. This CDR3 contains 15 residues. CDR1 SGHVS and CDR2 FQNEAQ come from the germline V gene. The ends were cut back, 4 bases at V and 2 bases at J, with 13 bases in the middle. CDR3 loop: CASSSPVVLTDTQYF. CDR3 coding DNA: TGTGCCAGCAGCTCCCCCGTCGTACTCACAGATACGCAGTATTTT.

This clonotype was observed a handful of times. The rearrangement uses TRBV12-3 or TRBV12-4 and TRBJ1-1; 10 bases line up with TRBD1. With V trimmed by 5 bases and J by 3 bases, 3 bases remained unmatched. The CDR3 runs to 14 residues. CDR3: CASSPDRGHTEAFF. The CDR3 DNA sequence: TGTGCCAGCAGTCCCGACAGGGGGCACACTGAAGCTTTCTTT.

The DNA of the CDR3 is TGTGCCAGCAGATTCTCCGGGACAGACTATAATGAAAAACTGTTTTTT. Its translation is CASRFSGTDYNEKLFF. The chain joins TRBV5-6 to TRBJ1-4; 7 bases are shared with TRBD1. The CDR3 runs to 16 residues. Unmatched junction bases numbered 11, after V lost 5 bases and J lost 4 bases. Germline V gene data show CDR1 as SGHDT and CDR2 as YYEEEE.

This clonotype occurred many times. The genes are TRBV5-1 and TRBJ1-1, with 7 bases that match TRBD1. V lost 5 bases and J lost 5; bases outside the gene matches: 6. Per germline, CDR1 SGHRS and CDR2 YFSETQ. This CDR3 comprises 13 residues. The CDR3 bases are TGCGCCAGCAGTACCCAGGGGGGGACTGAAGCTTTCTTT. It yields the protein CASSTQGGTEAFF.